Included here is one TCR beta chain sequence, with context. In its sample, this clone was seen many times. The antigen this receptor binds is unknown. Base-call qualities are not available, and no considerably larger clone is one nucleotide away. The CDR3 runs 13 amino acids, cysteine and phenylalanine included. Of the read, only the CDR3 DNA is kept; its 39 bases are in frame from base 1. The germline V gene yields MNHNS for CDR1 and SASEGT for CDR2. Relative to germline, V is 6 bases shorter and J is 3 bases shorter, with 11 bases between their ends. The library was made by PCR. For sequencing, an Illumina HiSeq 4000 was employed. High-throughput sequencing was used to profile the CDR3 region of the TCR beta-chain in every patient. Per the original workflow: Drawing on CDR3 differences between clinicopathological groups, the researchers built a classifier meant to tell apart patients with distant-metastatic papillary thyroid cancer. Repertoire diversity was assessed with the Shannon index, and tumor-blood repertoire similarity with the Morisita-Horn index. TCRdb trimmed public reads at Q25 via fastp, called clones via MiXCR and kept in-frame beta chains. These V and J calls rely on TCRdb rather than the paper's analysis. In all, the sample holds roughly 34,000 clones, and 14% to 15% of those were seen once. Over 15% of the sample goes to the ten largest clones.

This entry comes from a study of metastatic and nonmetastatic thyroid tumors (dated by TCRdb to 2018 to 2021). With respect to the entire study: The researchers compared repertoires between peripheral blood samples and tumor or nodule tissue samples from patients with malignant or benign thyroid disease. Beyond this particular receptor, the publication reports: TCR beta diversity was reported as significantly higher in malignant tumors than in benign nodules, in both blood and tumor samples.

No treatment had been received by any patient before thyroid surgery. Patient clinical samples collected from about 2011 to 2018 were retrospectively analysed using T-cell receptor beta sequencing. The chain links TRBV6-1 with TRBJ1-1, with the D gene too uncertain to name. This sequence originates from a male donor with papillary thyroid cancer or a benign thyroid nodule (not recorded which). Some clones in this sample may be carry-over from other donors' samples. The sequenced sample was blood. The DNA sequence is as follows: TGTGCCAGCAGGAGAGGGTTCGACACTGAAGCTTTCTTT. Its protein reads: CASRRGFDTEAFF.